A single sample gave rise to the 29 T cell receptor beta chains below, sequenced in a study of blood T cell repertoires in COVID-19. Here immunoSEQ multiplex PCR was the method, and the copy in TCRdb shows in-frame clones only, minus some. The repertoire includes 50,000 to 70,000 clones, about 93% of them detected once, and approximately 15% sits in the top ten. What was sequenced was peripheral blood. These receptors all come from a human donor with active COVID-19. The donor label of this sample is uncertain.

The V gene is TRBV11-2, the J gene TRBJ2-1, with 13 bases lining up with TRBD2. V shed 4 bases, J shed 8 bases, and the junction held 5 bases outside the gene matches. CDR1 and CDR2 from the germline V gene are SGHAT and FQNNGV. The CDR3 has 15 residues. The CDR3 bases are TGTGCCAGCAGCTCGGGACTAGCGGGATGGGATGAGCAGTTCTTC. Its protein is CASSSGLAGWDEQFF.

This clone was observed a few times. The rearrangement links TRBV5-1 to TRBJ2-7; D gene ambiguous. Per germline, CDR1 SGHRS and CDR2 YFSETQ. This CDR3 is built from 13 residues. V gave up 0 bases and J gave up 0 bases, with 4 bases separating them. This CDR3 is CASSLGASYEQYV. The CDR3 region has the DNA TGCGCCAGCAGCTTGGGGGCCTCCTACGAGCAGTACGTC.

The chain carries TRBV10-3 and TRBJ1-5; D is uncertain. This CDR3 is built from 13 residues. CDR1 is ENHRY, CDR2 SYGVKD, per germline. V lost 6 bases to trimming and J lost 6 bases, with 12 bases between them. The CDR3 sequence is CAISRGPGQPQHF. DNA of the CDR3: TGTGCCATCAGCCGCGGGCCCGGTCAGCCCCAGCATTTT.

The V gene is TRBV11-2, the J gene TRBJ2-2, with a weak D call TRBD1 (6 bases). This CDR3 is 14 amino acids long. Germline CDR1 reads SGHAT; CDR2 reads FQNNGV. V dropped 6 bases and J dropped 4 bases, with 12 bases sitting between them. The CDR3 DNA reads as TGTGCCAGCAGGCTGACAGGATTCACCGGGGAGCTGTTTTTT. Its translation is CASRLTGFTGELFF.

The chain is built from TRBV4-2 and TRBJ2-5, with a weak D call TRBD2 (5 bases). The CDR3 covers 11 residues. V dropped 6 bases and J dropped 5 bases, with 7 bases sitting between them. Per germline, CDR1 LGHNA and CDR2 YNFKEQ. The CDR3 coding sequence is TGTGCCAGCAGTCCGGGGGAGACCCAGTACTTC. It codes for CASSPGETQYF.

V and J are TRBV11-2 and TRBJ2-1, with a tentative D call TRBD1 (5 bases). This CDR3 comprises 13 residues. Deletions cut 0 bases from V and 6 bases from J, with 6 bases between. Germline V gene data show CDR1 as SGHAT and CDR2 as FQNNGV. CDR3 sequence: CASSLDRVNEQFF. CDR3 DNA: TGTGCCAGCAGCTTAGACAGGGTCAATGAGCAGTTCTTC.

This chain links TRBV6-6 with TRBJ1-1; no clear D gene. This CDR3 is built from 15 residues. CDR1 and CDR2 (germline): MNHNY, SVGAGI (reference sequence). V shed 2 bases and J shed 1 base, with 11 bases lying between them. The CDR3, as DNA: TGTGCCAGCAGTTACCCCCCAGGAGGGAACACTGAAGCTTTCTTT. It codes for CASSYPPGGNTEAFF.

The chain has TRBV27 and TRBJ1-4, with 9 bases identical to TRBD1. Trimming took 5 bases from V and 6 from J; bases not matched to a gene: 7. This CDR3 region has 15 residues. From germline, CDR1 is MNHEY and CDR2 SMNVEV (reference sequence). The CDR3 loop is CASSPGTGLDEKLFF. CDR3 bases: TGTGCCAGCAGTCCGGGGACAGGGTTGGATGAAAAACTGTTTTTT.

The chain recombines TRBV27 with TRBJ1-1; TRBD1 matches 7 bases. V trimming: 4 bases; J trimming: 2 bases; junction bases outside the gene matches: 4. Germline assignment: CDR1 MNHEY and CDR2 SMNVEV (reference sequence). The CDR3 sequence is 14 residues long. CDR3 protein: CASSWDRVNTEAFF. The CDR3 nucleotides read TGTGCCAGCAGTTGGGACAGAGTAAACACTGAAGCTTTCTTT.

The chain carries TRBV9 and TRBJ1-4; the D is unclear. V lost 0 bases to trimming and J lost 0 bases, with 9 bases between them. Germline CDR1 is SGDLS and CDR2 is YYNGEE. The CDR3 sequence is 16 residues long. The CDR3 DNA sequence: TGTGCCAGCAGCGTAGTGAGGGCTACAACTAATGAAAAACTGTTTTTT. This gives the protein CASSVVRATTNEKLFF.

The rearrangement links TRBV5-6 to TRBJ1-6, with 7 bases fitting TRBD1. V lost 4 bases, J lost 0 bases, and 4 bases stayed unmatched. CDR3 length equals 16 residues. CDR1 SGHDT and CDR2 YYEEEE come from the germline V gene. This chain's CDR3 is CASSMDRSSYNSPLHF. As DNA, the CDR3 is TGTGCCAGCAGCATGGACAGGAGCTCCTATAATTCACCCCTCCACTTT.

This clone came up once. This chain links TRBV10-3 with TRBJ2-1; D is uncertain. The CDR3 covers 12 residues. V was trimmed by 0 bases and J by 13 bases, leaving 10 bases between them. The germline V gene encodes CDR1 ENHRY and CDR2 SYGVKD. The CDR3 here is CAISESGQPQFF. CDR3 nucleotides: TGTGCCATCAGTGAGTCGGGCCAACCTCAGTTCTTC.

The chain recombines TRBV7-2 with TRBJ1-4; 9 bases are a match to TRBD1. V dropped 5 bases and J dropped 10; count of bases not matched to a gene: 8. The germline CDR1 and CDR2 sequences are SGHTA and FQGNSA. The CDR3 extends over 14 amino acids. CDR3 protein: CASSDGQGIGKLFF. CDR3 in DNA: TGTGCCAGCAGCGATGGACAGGGGATTGGAAAACTGTTTTTT.

V usage is TRBV10-3 and J usage is TRBJ2-1; 7 bases align to TRBD2. With 0 bases clipped from V and 0 bases from J, the junction kept 8 bases outside the gene matches. From germline, CDR1 is ENHRY and CDR2 SYGVKD. The CDR3 runs to 18 residues. For the CDR3, the DNA is TGTGCCATCAGTGAGTCGAGCGGGACCGTCATCTCCTACAATGAGCAGTTCTTC. This translates into CAISESSGTVISYNEQFF.

The chain links TRBV14 to TRBJ2-1; the D gene is possibly TRBD1 (6 bases). Per germline, CDR1 SGHDN and CDR2 FVKESK. The CDR3 spans 19 residues. The V end lost 0 bases, the J end lost 0 bases, and 18 bases lay between the germline ends. The CDR3 here is CASSQEGASPPLSYNEQFF. In nucleotides, the CDR3 is TGTGCCAGCAGCCAAGAGGGGGCTAGTCCCCCCCTCTCCTACAATGAGCAGTTCTTC. Looking up the rest from reference TRBV14 and TRBJ2-1 gives the full variable domain: EAGVTQFPSHSVIEKGQTVTLRCDPISGHDNLYWYRRVMGKEIKFLLHFVKESKQDESGMPNNRFLAERTGGTYSTLKVQPAELEDSGVYFCASSQEGASPPLSYNEQFFGPGTRLTVL.

V and J are TRBV11-2 and TRBJ2-3, with TRBD1 matching 9 bases. This CDR3 has 16 amino acids. The germline CDR1 and CDR2 sequences are SGHAT and FQNNGV. V was pared by 2 bases and J by 3 bases, with 6 bases of the junction left unmatched. The DNA of the CDR3 is TGTGCCAGCAGCTTATGGACAGGGGTTTGGACAGATACGCAGTATTTT. It encodes CASSLWTGVWTDTQYF.

The CDR3 is CASSQSPPGAGHSYEQYF. The CDR3, as DNA: TGCGCCAGCAGCCAATCCCCACCGGGAGCGGGGCACTCCTACGAGCAGTACTTC. The chain carries TRBV4-1 and TRBJ2-7; TRBD2 matches 7 bases. Germline CDR1 MGHRA, CDR2 YSYEKL. This CDR3 is built from 18 residues. V lost 2 bases, J lost 0 bases, and 13 bases stayed unmatched.

The chain employs TRBV9 and TRBJ1-6, with D possibly TRBD1 on 6 matching bases. Per the germline V gene, CDR1 is SGDLS and CDR2 is YYNGEE. CDR3 size: 15 residues. Trimming took off 0 bases at V and 10 bases at J, with 14 bases between the two ends. CDR3 protein: CASSVEWGLGSPLHF. CDR3 nucleotide sequence: TGTGCCAGCAGCGTAGAATGGGGGCTGGGCTCACCCCTCCACTTT.

As DNA, the CDR3 is TGTGCCAGCAGTTACAGCGTCCTAGCGGGAACCTACGAGCAGTACTTC. Translation: CASSYSVLAGTYEQYF. The J gene is TRBJ2-7, the V gene TRBV6-2 or TRBV6-3; 9 bases line up with TRBD2. Trimming removed 2 bases from V and 2 bases from J; junction bases left unmatched: 7. The CDR3 has 16 amino acids. The germline gives CDR1 MNHEY, CDR2 SVGEGT.

This chain links TRBV4-1 with TRBJ2-1, with D unresolved. Trimming removed 1 base from V and 8 bases from J, with 6 bases in between. This CDR3 comprises 12 residues. Germline CDR1 is MGHRA and CDR2 is YSYEKL. CDR3 protein: CASSQVPDEQFF. The DNA for the CDR3 is TGCGCCAGCAGCCAAGTTCCCGATGAGCAGTTCTTC.

The V and J genes are TRBV7-3 and TRBJ2-7; D possibly corresponds to TRBD1 (6 bases). V dropped 3 bases and J dropped 9 bases, with 15 bases sitting between them. Germline V gene data show CDR1 as SGHTA and CDR2 as FQGTGA. The CDR3 has 13 residues. The CDR3 loop is CASSFGDRDMQYF. CDR3 DNA sequence: TGTGCCAGCAGCTTCGGGGACCGGGACATGCAGTACTTC.

This chain uses TRBV6-4 with TRBJ1-1, with D possibly TRBD1 on 5 matching bases. Germline CDR1 is MRHNA and CDR2 is SNTAGT. Trimming pared 6 bases from V and 2 bases from J, leaving 22 bases between. CDR3 length: 17 residues. CDR3 DNA sequence: TGTGCCAGCAGCACCCCGCGCCGCACAGGCTGTAACACTGAAGCTTTCTTT. Translated: CASSTPRRTGCNTEAFF.

The V gene is TRBV6-6, the J gene TRBJ2-6; 7 nucleotides agree with TRBD1. The V and J ends lost 6 bases and 0 bases, in that order; junction bases with no gene match: 17. CDR3 length equals 20 residues. Germline V gene lookup returns CDR1 MNHNY and CDR2 SVGAGI (reference sequence). The CDR3 sequence is CASSPIGLGTVYSGANVLTF. The DNA for the CDR3 is TGTGCCAGCAGCCCGATTGGGCTGGGGACAGTCTACTCTGGGGCCAACGTCCTGACTTTC.

The chain combines TRBV28 with TRBJ2-3, with D hard to call. Germline values: CDR1 MDHEN, CDR2 SYDVKM. Trimming stripped 8 bases from V and 0 bases from J, with 18 bases between. The CDR3 runs 16 residues. For the CDR3, the DNA is TGTGCCAGCTCTATCCCCCCTGGCGGAAGCACAGATACGCAGTATTTT. Translated, it gives CASSIPPGGSTDTQYF.

The chain is built from TRBV7-6 and TRBJ2-7; the D gene is possibly TRBD2 (6 bases). This CDR3 has 15 residues. CDR1 and CDR2 (germline): SGHVS, FNYEAQ. V lost 5 bases and J 2 bases, leaving 16 bases between the germline ends. The CDR3 DNA is TGTGCCAGCAGCCCCCTGCTGGCGGGGACCTACGAGCAGTACTTC. Residues: CASSPLLAGTYEQYF.

The CDR3 DNA follows: TGTGCCAGCAGTTACCTAACAGGGAGGGCCGGGGAGCTGTTTTTT. This gives the protein CASSYLTGRAGELFF. The chain recombines TRBV6-6 with TRBJ2-2, with TRBD2 as a possible D gene (7 bases). The V and J ends lost 2 bases and 6 bases respectively, with 13 bases between them. CDR1 and CDR2 (germline): MNHNY, SVGAGI (reference sequence). This CDR3 is built from 15 residues.

V and J are TRBV3-1 (or the pseudogene TRBV3-2) and TRBJ1-2; no definite D call. This CDR3 region has 14 residues. Germline CDR1 is LGHDT and CDR2 is YNNKEL (reference sequence). Between the trimmed V and J ends, which lost 4 bases and 1 base, there was a span of 10 bases. DNA for the CDR3: TGTGCCAGCAGCCCGGGAGTTGTTAACTATGGCTACACCTTC. Translating it yields CASSPGVVNYGYTF.

The gene calls are TRBV5-1 and TRBJ1-1; tentatively, D is TRBD1 (6 bases). The CDR3 contains 14 residues. V shed 1 base and J shed 4 bases, with 11 bases lying between them. Germline-derived CDR1 and CDR2 are SGHRS and YFSETQ. CDR3 region: CASSLTGSGTEAFF. CDR3 nucleotides: TGCGCCAGCAGCTTGACAGGGTCGGGCACTGAAGCTTTCTTT. The full variable domain, rest sourced from reference TRBV5-1 and TRBJ1-1, is KAGVTQTPRYLIKTRGQQVTLSCSPISGHRSVSWYQQTPGQGLQFLFEYFSETQRNKGNFPGRFSGRQFSNSRSEMNVSTLELGDSALYLCASSLTGSGTEAFFGQGTRLTVV.

The chain's CDR3 is CASSTGQGADEQYF. As DNA, the CDR3 is TGTGCCAGCAGCACGGGACAGGGGGCCGACGAGCAGTACTTC. The chain links TRBV5-4 to TRBJ2-7, with TRBD1 matching over 12 bases. Germline V gene sequence: CDR1 SGHNT, CDR2 YYREEE (reference sequence). CDR3 length: 14 residues. J lost 5 bases, V lost 4 bases, and 4 bases had no gene match. The full variable domain, with the rest looked up from reference TRBV5-4 and TRBJ2-7, is ETGVTQSPTHLIKTRGQQVTLRCSSQSGHNTVSWYQQALGQGPQFIFQYYREEENGRGNFPPRFSGLQFPNYSSELNVNALELDDSALYLCASSTGQGADEQYFGPGTRLTVT.